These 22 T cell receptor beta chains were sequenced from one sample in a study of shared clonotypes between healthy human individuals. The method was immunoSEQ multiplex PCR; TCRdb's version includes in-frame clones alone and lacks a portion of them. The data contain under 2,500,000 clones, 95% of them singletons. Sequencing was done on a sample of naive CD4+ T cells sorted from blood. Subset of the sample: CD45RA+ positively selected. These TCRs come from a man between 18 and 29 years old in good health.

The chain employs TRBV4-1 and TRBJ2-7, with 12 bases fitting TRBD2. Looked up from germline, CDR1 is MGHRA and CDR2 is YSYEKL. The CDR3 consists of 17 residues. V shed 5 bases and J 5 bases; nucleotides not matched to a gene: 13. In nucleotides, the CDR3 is TGCGCCAGCAGCGCCCCCACTAGCGGGAGGCGAATCGACGAGCAGTACTTC. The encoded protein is CASSAPTSGRRIDEQYF.

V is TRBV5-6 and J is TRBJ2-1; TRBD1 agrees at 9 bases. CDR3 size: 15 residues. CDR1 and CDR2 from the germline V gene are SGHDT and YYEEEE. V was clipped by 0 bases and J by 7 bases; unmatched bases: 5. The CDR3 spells CASSLVGQGKNEQFF. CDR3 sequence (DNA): TGTGCCAGCAGCTTGGTGGGACAGGGTAAAAATGAGCAGTTCTTC.

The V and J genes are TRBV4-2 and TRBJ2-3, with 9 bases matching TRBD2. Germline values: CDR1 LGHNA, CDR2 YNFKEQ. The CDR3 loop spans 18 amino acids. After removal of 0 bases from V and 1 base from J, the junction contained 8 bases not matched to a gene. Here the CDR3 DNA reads TGTGCCAGCAGCCAAGATGTTCCAGCGGGGGGTCGCACAGATACGCAGTATTTT. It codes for CASSQDVPAGGRTDTQYF.

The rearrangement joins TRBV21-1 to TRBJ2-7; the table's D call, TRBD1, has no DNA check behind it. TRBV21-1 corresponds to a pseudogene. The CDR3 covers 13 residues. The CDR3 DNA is TGTGCCAGCAGCAAACCGGACAGCTACGAGCAGTACTTC. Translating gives CASSKPDSYEQYF.

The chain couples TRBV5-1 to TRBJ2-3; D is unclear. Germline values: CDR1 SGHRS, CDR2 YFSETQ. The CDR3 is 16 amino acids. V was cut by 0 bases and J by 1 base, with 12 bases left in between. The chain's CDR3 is CASSLAASRRTDTQYF. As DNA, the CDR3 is TGCGCCAGCAGCTTGGCCGCCTCGAGGCGCACAGATACGCAGTATTTT.

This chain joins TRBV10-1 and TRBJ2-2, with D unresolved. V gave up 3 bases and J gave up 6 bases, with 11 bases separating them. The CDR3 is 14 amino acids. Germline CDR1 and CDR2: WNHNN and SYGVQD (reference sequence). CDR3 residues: CASSDAQRSGELFF. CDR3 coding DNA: TGCGCCAGCAGTGACGCCCAAAGGTCCGGGGAGCTGTTTTTT.

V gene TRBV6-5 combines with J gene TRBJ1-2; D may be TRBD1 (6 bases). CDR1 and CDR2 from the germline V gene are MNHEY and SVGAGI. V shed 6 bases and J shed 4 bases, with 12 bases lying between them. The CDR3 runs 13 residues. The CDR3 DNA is TGTGCCAGCAGGACAACAGGGATCTATGGCTACACCTTC. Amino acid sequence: CASRTTGIYGYTF.

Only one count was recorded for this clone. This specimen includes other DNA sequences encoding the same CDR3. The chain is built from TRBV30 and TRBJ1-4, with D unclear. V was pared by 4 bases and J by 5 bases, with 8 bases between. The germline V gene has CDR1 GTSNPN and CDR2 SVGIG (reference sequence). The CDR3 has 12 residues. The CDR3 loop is CAWNSQNEKLFF. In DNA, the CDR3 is TGTGCCTGGAATTCGCAGAATGAAAAACTGTTTTTT.

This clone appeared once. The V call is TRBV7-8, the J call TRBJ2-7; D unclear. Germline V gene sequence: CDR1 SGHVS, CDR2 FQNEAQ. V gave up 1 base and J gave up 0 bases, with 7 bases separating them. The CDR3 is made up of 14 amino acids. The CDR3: CASSLEAVSYEQYF. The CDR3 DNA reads TGTGCCAGCAGCTTAGAGGCGGTCTCCTACGAGCAGTACTTC.

The CDR3 sequence is CASSPGTARETQYF. DNA of the CDR3: TGTGCCAGCAGCCCCGGGACGGCGAGAGAGACCCAGTACTTC. V and J are TRBV9 and TRBJ2-5, with D possibly being TRBD1 or TRBD2 (5 bases each). From germline, CDR1 is SGDLS and CDR2 YYNGEE. The CDR3 is made up of 14 amino acids. V shed 4 bases and J shed 4 bases, with 14 bases lying between them.

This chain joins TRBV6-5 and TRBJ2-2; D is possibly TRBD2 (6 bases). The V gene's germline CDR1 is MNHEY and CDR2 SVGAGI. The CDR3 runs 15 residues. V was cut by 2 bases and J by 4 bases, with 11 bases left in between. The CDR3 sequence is CASSYAMRGTGELFF. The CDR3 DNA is TGTGCCAGCAGTTACGCGATGCGGGGCACCGGGGAGCTGTTTTTT.

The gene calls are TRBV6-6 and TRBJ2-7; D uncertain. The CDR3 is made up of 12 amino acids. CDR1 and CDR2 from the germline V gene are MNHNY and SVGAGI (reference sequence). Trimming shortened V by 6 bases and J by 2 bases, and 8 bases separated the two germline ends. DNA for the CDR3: TGTGCCAGCAGCTCCGACGCCTACGAGCAGTACTTC. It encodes CASSSDAYEQYF.

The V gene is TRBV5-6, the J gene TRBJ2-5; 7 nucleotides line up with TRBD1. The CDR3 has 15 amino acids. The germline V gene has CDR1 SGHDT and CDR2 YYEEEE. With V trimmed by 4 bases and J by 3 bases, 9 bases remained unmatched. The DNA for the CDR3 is TGTGCCAGCAGCCCGCGGACAGGATCCAAAGAGACCCAGTACTTC. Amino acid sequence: CASSPRTGSKETQYF.

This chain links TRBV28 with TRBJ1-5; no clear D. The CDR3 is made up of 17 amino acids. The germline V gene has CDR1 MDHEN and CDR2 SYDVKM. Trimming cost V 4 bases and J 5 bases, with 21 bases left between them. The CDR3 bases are TGTGCCAGCAGTTCCCTTCTTGGTGTAAGTACTTATCAGCCCCAGCATTTT. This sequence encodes CASSSLLGVSTYQPQHF. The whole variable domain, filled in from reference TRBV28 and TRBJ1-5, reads DVKVTQSSRYLVKRTGEKVFLECVQDMDHENMFWYRQDPGLGLRLIYFSYDVKMKEKGDIPEGYSVSREKKERFSLILESASTNQTSMYLCASSSLLGVSTYQPQHFGDGTRLSIL.

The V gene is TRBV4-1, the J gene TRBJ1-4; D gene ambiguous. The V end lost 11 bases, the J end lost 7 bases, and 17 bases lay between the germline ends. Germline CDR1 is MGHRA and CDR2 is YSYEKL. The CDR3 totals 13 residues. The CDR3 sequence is CASRSIGGEKLFF. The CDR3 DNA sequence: TGCGCCTCCCGATCGATAGGCGGTGAAAAACTGTTTTTT.

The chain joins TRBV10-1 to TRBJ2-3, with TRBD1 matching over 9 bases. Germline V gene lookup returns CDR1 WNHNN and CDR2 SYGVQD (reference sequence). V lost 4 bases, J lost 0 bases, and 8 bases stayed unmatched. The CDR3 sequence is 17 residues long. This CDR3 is CASSGTGTGKSTDTQYF. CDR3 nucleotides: TGCGCCAGCAGTGGGACCGGGACAGGGAAGAGCACAGATACGCAGTATTTT.

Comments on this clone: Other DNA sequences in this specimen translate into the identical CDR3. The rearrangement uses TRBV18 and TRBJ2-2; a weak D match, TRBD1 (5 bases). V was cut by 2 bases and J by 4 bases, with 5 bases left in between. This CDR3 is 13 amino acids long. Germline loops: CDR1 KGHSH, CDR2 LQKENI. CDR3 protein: CASSPGATGELFF. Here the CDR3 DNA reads TGTGCCAGCTCACCAGGGGCCACCGGGGAGCTGTTTTTT.

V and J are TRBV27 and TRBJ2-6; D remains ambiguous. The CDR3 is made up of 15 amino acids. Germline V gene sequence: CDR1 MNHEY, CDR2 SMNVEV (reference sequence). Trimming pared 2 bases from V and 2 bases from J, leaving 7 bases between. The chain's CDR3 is CASSLKGPGANVLTF. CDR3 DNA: TGTGCCAGCAGTTTAAAGGGCCCTGGGGCCAACGTCCTGACTTTC. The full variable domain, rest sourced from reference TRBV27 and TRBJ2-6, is EAQVTQNPRYLITVTGKKLTVTCSQNMNHEYMSWYRQDPGLGLRQIYYSMNVEVTDKGDVPEGYKVSRKEKRNFPLILESPSPNQTSLYFCASSLKGPGANVLTFGAGSRLTVL.

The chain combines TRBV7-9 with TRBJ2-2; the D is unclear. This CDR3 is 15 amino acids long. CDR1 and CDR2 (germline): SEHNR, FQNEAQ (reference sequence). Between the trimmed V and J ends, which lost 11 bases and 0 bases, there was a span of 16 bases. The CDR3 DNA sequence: TGTGCCGGAAATTCGTTCAGGTCGAACACCGGGGAGCTGTTTTTT. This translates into CAGNSFRSNTGELFF.

The CDR3 protein is CASSRRDEAPPWGASNQPQHF. DNA of the CDR3: TGTGCCAGCAGCCGTCGGGACGAGGCCCCCCCGTGGGGGGCTAGCAATCAGCCCCAGCATTTT. The chain carries TRBV7-3 and TRBJ1-5; D is possibly TRBD1 (6 bases). Trimming left V 5 bases short and J 0 bases short, with 29 bases between. CDR3 length: 21 amino acids. Germline assignment: CDR1 SGHTA and CDR2 FQGTGA.

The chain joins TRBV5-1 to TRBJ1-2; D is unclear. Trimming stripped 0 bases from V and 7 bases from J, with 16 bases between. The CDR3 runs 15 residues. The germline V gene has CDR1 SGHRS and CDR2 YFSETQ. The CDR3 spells CASSLESLEKGGYTF. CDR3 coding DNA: TGCGCCAGCAGCTTGGAGTCGCTGGAAAAAGGTGGCTACACCTTC. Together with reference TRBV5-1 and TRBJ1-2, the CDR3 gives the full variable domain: KAGVTQTPRYLIKTRGQQVTLSCSPISGHRSVSWYQQTPGQGLQFLFEYFSETQRNKGNFPGRFSGRQFSNSRSEMNVSTLELGDSALYLCASSLESLEKGGYTFGSGTRLTVV.

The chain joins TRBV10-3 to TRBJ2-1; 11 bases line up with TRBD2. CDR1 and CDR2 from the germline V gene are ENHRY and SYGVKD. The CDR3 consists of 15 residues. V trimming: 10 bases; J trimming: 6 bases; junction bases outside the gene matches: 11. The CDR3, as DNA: TGTGCCACGAGGACTAGCGGGCCAGATTTCAATGAGCAGTTCTTC. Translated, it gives CATRTSGPDFNEQFF.